The rows below give T cell receptor beta chains drawn from one sample of a study of T cell repertoires in cytomegalovirus infection. No antigen has been assigned to these receptors. Using its own MiXCR run on the reads, TCRdb lists one record per CDR3 protein. The repertoire consists of some 350,000 distinct CDR3 sequences, with about 27% occurring once and the leading ten covering around 18%. The specimen was cultured PBMCs, collected from culture after CMV antigen stimulation. The receptors were gathered from a human donor in good health (CMV status not recorded). Some clones in this sample may be carry-over from other donors' samples. Both conserved end residues are part of each CDR3. The D gene is left open where the match is weak. Only some rows state a clone size, as once, few, many or a class for expanded clones.

CDR3 protein: CASSSGRSQKRPQHF
CDR3 DNA: TGTGCCAGTAGTAGCGGACGGAGCCAGAAACGGCCCCAGCATTTT
V gene: TRBV19
clone size: few
D gene: -
J gene: TRBJ1-5

CDR3 protein: CASSLSAQRGNTIYF
CDR3 DNA: TGTGCCAGCAGTTTATCGGCTCAGAGAGGAAACACCATATATTTT
V gene: TRBV27
clone size: few
D gene: -
J gene: TRBJ1-3

CDR3 protein: CASSRSGTGNTGELFF
CDR3 DNA: TGTGCCAGCAGCCGCTCGGGGACAGGGAACACCGGGGAGCTGTTTTTT
V gene: TRBV7-6
clone size: many
D gene: TRBD1
J gene: TRBJ2-2

CDR3 protein: CASSGGPSSYGYTF
CDR3 DNA: TGTGCCAGTAGTGGCGGTCCCTCATCCTATGGCTACACCTTC
V gene: TRBV19
clone size: -
D gene: -
J gene: TRBJ1-2

CDR3 protein: CASSRGGGYGYTF
CDR3 DNA: TGTGCCAGCAGCCGAGGAGGAGGTTATGGCTACACCTTC
V gene: TRBV12-3/TRBV12-4
clone size: -
D gene: -
J gene: TRBJ1-2

CDR3 protein: CASSLDDGGGEQFF
CDR3 DNA: TGTGCCAGCAGCTTAGATGACGGGGGAGGTGAGCAGTTCTTC
V gene: TRBV7-3
clone size: -
D gene: -
J gene: TRBJ2-1

CDR3 protein: CASSRQGFQPQHF
CDR3 DNA: TGTGCCAGCAGCCGACAGGGGTTTCAGCCCCAGCATTTT
V gene: TRBV2
clone size: -
D gene: TRBD1
J gene: TRBJ1-5

CDR3 protein: CSAGRTNSSYEQYF
CDR3 DNA: TGCAGTGCTGGCCGGACTAATAGCTCCTACGAGCAGTACTTC
V gene: TRBV20-1
clone size: -
D gene: -
J gene: TRBJ2-7

CDR3 protein: CASSLDASYNEQFF
CDR3 DNA: TGTGCCAGCAGCTTGGACGCCTCCTACAATGAGCAGTTCTTC
V gene: TRBV7-2
clone size: many
D gene: -
J gene: TRBJ2-1

CDR3 protein: CASSLQSYGYTF
CDR3 DNA: TGTGCCAGCAGTTTACAAAGCTATGGCTACACCTTC
V gene: TRBV12-3/TRBV12-4
clone size: few
D gene: -
J gene: TRBJ1-2

CDR3 protein: CASSFPHRGLGANVLTF
CDR3 DNA: TGTGCCAGCAGCTTTCCCCACCGGGGGCTTGGGGCCAACGTCCTGACTTTC
V gene: TRBV7-2
clone size: -
D gene: -
J gene: TRBJ2-6

CDR3 protein: CASSDPGGSTNEKLFF
CDR3 DNA: TGTGCCAGCAGTGATCCAGGGGGAAGCACTAATGAAAAACTGTTTTTT
V gene: TRBV2
clone size: few
D gene: TRBD1
J gene: TRBJ1-4

CDR3 protein: CASSTRQGRTDGTQYF
CDR3 DNA: TGTGCCAGCAGCACCAGACAGGGTCGCACAGATGGTACGCAGTATTTT
V gene: TRBV5-4
clone size: few
D gene: TRBD1
J gene: TRBJ2-3

CDR3 protein: CASSHEGLTYNSPLHF
CDR3 DNA: TGTGCCAGCAGCCATGAGGGTCTTACCTATAATTCACCCCTCCACTTT
V gene: TRBV5-8
clone size: -
D gene: -
J gene: TRBJ1-6

CDR3 protein: CASSLSLGRTNYGYTF
CDR3 DNA: TGTGCCAGCAGCTTATCACTCGGACGGACGAACTATGGCTACACCTTC
V gene: TRBV7-2
clone size: many
D gene: -
J gene: TRBJ1-2

CDR3 protein: CASSYGMNTEAFF
CDR3 DNA: TGTGCCAGCAGTTACGGGATGAACACTGAAGCTTTCTTT
V gene: TRBV6-1
clone size: few
D gene: -
J gene: TRBJ1-1

CDR3 protein: CASRISGGANNEQFF
CDR3 DNA: TGTGCCAGCAGGATTAGCGGGGGAGCGAACAATGAGCAGTTCTTC
V gene: TRBV6-1
clone size: once
D gene: TRBD2
J gene: TRBJ2-1

CDR3 protein: CASTLGATDIGEQYF
CDR3 DNA: TGTGCCAGCACCCTTGGTGCCACAGACATCGGAGAGCAGTACTTC
V gene: TRBV12-3/TRBV12-4
clone size: few
D gene: -
J gene: TRBJ2-7

CDR3 protein: CASSLRGAFSYNEQFF
CDR3 DNA: TGTGCCAGCAGCTTAAGGGGGGCCTTCTCCTACAATGAGCAGTTCTTC
V gene: TRBV5-8
clone size: -
D gene: -
J gene: TRBJ2-1

CDR3 protein: CASLMGGGLYNEQFF
CDR3 DNA: TGTGCCAGCCTGATGGGGGGGGGGCTCTACAATGAGCAGTTCTTC
V gene: TRBV27
clone size: -
D gene: -
J gene: TRBJ2-1

CDR3 protein: CATSRAKVRSNQPQHF
CDR3 DNA: TGTGCCACCAGCAGAGCTAAAGTAAGGAGCAATCAGCCCCAGCATTTT
V gene: TRBV15
clone size: -
D gene: -
J gene: TRBJ1-5

CDR3 protein: CASSPGRPSDSSPLHF
CDR3 DNA: TGTGCCAGTAGTCCGGGACGGCCGAGCGACTCTTCACCCCTCCACTTT
V gene: TRBV19
clone size: -
D gene: -
J gene: TRBJ1-6

CDR3 protein: CASSPRGQGGGTEAFF
CDR3 DNA: TGCGCCAGCAGCCCACGGGGACAGGGAGGGGGCACTGAAGCTTTCTTT
V gene: TRBV5-1
clone size: few
D gene: TRBD1
J gene: TRBJ1-1

CDR3 protein: CAISLGQAGTSGYAGELFF
CDR3 DNA: TGTGCCATCAGCCTGGGACAGGCGGGGACTAGCGGCTACGCCGGGGAGCTGTTTTTT
V gene: TRBV10-3
clone size: -
D gene: TRBD2
J gene: TRBJ2-2

CDR3 protein: CSARATDRGLAGGSYNEQFF
CDR3 DNA: TGCAGTGCTAGGGCAACCGACAGGGGGCTGGCGGGAGGGTCCTACAATGAGCAGTTCTTC
V gene: TRBV20-1
clone size: few
D gene: -
J gene: TRBJ2-1

CDR3 protein: CVVGSGNTEAFF
CDR3 DNA: TGTGTCGTGGGGAGTGGGAACACTGAAGCTTTCTTT
V gene: TRBV6-1
clone size: -
D gene: -
J gene: TRBJ1-1

CDR3 protein: CASSRATETSPLHF
CDR3 DNA: TGTGCCAGCTCACGGGCGACAGAGACTTCACCCCTCCACTTT
V gene: TRBV18
clone size: few
D gene: -
J gene: TRBJ1-6

CDR3 protein: CASSAVASSYNEQFF
CDR3 DNA: TGTGCCAGCAGCGCCGTAGCCAGCTCCTACAATGAGCAGTTCTTC
V gene: TRBV7-6
clone size: many
D gene: -
J gene: TRBJ2-1

CDR3 protein: CASSLGERGPQHF
CDR3 DNA: TGTGCCAGCAGCTTAGGGGAAAGGGGGCCCCAGCATTTT
V gene: TRBV7-2
clone size: -
D gene: -
J gene: TRBJ1-5